The 32 T cell receptor beta chains listed next were all sequenced from one sample in a study of response to subunit inactivated influenza vaccine (dated by TCRdb to 2017 to 2018). Library construction relied on RT-PCR. The sample was run on an Illumina HiSeq 2500. TCRdb cleaned the public reads at Q25 with fastp, built clones with MiXCR and kept in-frame beta chains. Under each unique CDR3 protein, matching rows form one entry showing the most common genes and DNA. This sample is represented by about 520,000 distinct CDR3 sequences; 6.5% to 8% of them were singletons. Jointly, the top ten make up about 12% of the sample. Sequenced material: PBMCs from blood, taken less than 30 months after vaccination. The receptors derive from a man in his fifties or sixties who received an inactivated influenza vaccine. Donor details come from another sample of the same person, matched by shared clones.

The table lists this clonotype with many counts. The chain links TRBV10-3 to TRBJ2-3; 8 nucleotides line up with TRBD2. Germline V gives CDR1 ENHRY, CDR2 SYGVKD. The CDR3 contains 14 residues. The V segment lost 5 bases and the J segment 4 bases; nucleotides outside the gene matches: 5. The CDR3 loop is CAISTSGGSDTQYF. DNA for the CDR3: TGTGCCATCAGTACAAGCGGGGGATCAGATACGCAGTATTTT.

V and J are TRBV7-6 and TRBJ2-3; tentatively, D is TRBD1 or TRBD2 (6 bases each). The V end was cut by 5 bases, the J end by 1 base, with 16 bases between. The germline gives CDR1 SGHVS, CDR2 FNYEAQ. The CDR3 has 16 amino acids. As DNA, the CDR3 is TGTGCCAGCAGCCGTTTGGGGGGCCGGGGCACAGATACGCAGTATTTT. Translated, it gives CASSRLGGRGTDTQYF.

This clonotype showed up many times. This chain's CDR3 is CASSTWTGTYGYTF. Written as DNA, the CDR3 is TGTGCCAGCAGTACCTGGACAGGAACCTATGGCTACACCTTC. The genes are TRBV12-3 or TRBV12-4 and TRBJ1-2, with 7 bases fitting TRBD1. There are 14 residues in the CDR3. J was trimmed by 4 bases and V by 5 bases; bases with no gene match: 7.

This clonotype was counted only a few times. The rearrangement links TRBV6-5 to TRBJ2-2; TRBD2 agrees at 9 bases. Germline V CDR1 and CDR2: MNHEY, SVGAGI. The CDR3 spans 18 residues. V lost 4 bases, J lost 7 bases, and 16 bases stayed unmatched. The DNA for the CDR3 is TGTGCCAGCAGTTCCCTGTCAGGGGCGGGAGGGCCTCGCGGGGAGCTGTTTTTT. This translates into CASSSLSGAGGPRGELFF.

This clonotype showed up many times. The rearrangement links TRBV7-9 to TRBJ2-3; D not resolved. Germline-derived CDR1 and CDR2 are SEHNR and FQNEAQ (reference sequence). Trimming left V 5 bases short and J 7 bases short, with 13 bases between. The CDR3 covers 13 residues. The CDR3 sequence: CASSQDTENTQYF. In nucleotides, the CDR3 is TGTGCCAGCAGCCAAGACACCGAAAATACGCAGTATTTT.

There are a few counts of this clonotype. The V and J genes are TRBV11-2 and TRBJ2-7; possibly TRBD2 for D (5 bases). The germline V gene has CDR1 SGHAT and CDR2 FQNNGV. The V end was cut by 0 bases, the J end by 0 bases, with 9 bases between. The CDR3 runs to 15 residues. In nucleotides, the CDR3 is TGTGCCAGCAGCTTAGAACCGGGATTCTCCTACGAGCAGTACTTC. Amino acid sequence: CASSLEPGFSYEQYF.

This chain links TRBV5-1 with TRBJ2-1, with no clear D. CDR3 length: 15 residues. V gave up 5 bases and J gave up 0 bases, with 12 bases separating them. The germline V gene encodes CDR1 SGHRS and CDR2 YFSETQ. As DNA, the CDR3 is TGCGCCAGCAGTTCCAACCCAAGCTCCTACAATGAGCAGTTCTTC. It translates to CASSSNPSSYNEQFF.

This clonotype has just one count. A clone one base away is much larger, so this may be a read error. The chain carries TRBV7-6 and TRBJ2-3; unclear D gene. This CDR3 has 13 residues. The germline gives CDR1 SGHVS, CDR2 FNYEAQ. The CDR3 is CVSSLVAADTQYF. CDR3 sequence (DNA): TGTGTCAGCAGCTTAGTGGCGGCAGATACGCAGTATTTT.

This clonotype has just a few counts. V gene TRBV5-1 combines with J gene TRBJ2-5, with 9 bases lining up with TRBD1. The V and J ends lost 2 bases and 4 bases, in that order; junction bases with no gene match: 9. Germline V gene sequence: CDR1 SGHRS, CDR2 YFSETQ. This CDR3 region has 16 residues. The CDR3 bases are TGCGCCAGCAGCTTAGCCGGGACAGGGTCCCCAGAGACCCAGTACTTC. This gives the protein CASSLAGTGSPETQYF.

The V and J genes are TRBV5-1 and TRBJ2-3, with D possibly matching TRBD2 (6 bases). From germline, CDR1 is SGHRS and CDR2 YFSETQ. V lost 4 bases and J lost 5, with 11 bases in between. The length of the CDR3 is 13 residues. This CDR3 reads CASSEWRGDTQYF. The CDR3 DNA reads as TGCGCCAGCAGCGAATGGCGGGGAGATACGCAGTATTTT.

The V call is TRBV4-3, the J call TRBJ2-3; 9 nucleotides line up with TRBD2. Per the germline V gene, CDR1 is LGHNA and CDR2 is YSLEER. J gave up 2 bases and V 0 bases, and 6 bases lay outside the gene matches. The CDR3 loop spans 17 amino acids. The CDR3 nucleotides are TGCGCCAGCAGCCAAGATGAGGCGGGAGGGTACACAGATACGCAGTATTTT. Its protein is CASSQDEAGGYTDTQYF.

This chain joins TRBV6-5 and TRBJ2-7, with D unresolved. V gave up 2 bases and J gave up 0 bases, with 8 bases separating them. This CDR3 is built from 14 residues. Germline loops: CDR1 MNHEY, CDR2 SVGAGI. In nucleotides, the CDR3 is TGTGCCAGCAGTTACAACCCTAGCTCCTACGAGCAGTACTTC. As protein: CASSYNPSSYEQYF.

This clonotype showed up just a few times. CDR3 region: CASRTSGRGEQYF. The CDR3 DNA sequence: TGTGCCAGCAGAACTAGCGGGAGAGGGGAGCAGTACTTC. The chain uses TRBV6-1 and TRBJ2-7, with 11 bases lining up with TRBD2. The CDR3 has 13 residues. Germline assignment: CDR1 MNHNS and CDR2 SASEGT. J gave up 7 bases and V 6 bases, and 5 bases lay outside the gene matches.

This clonotype has just a few counts. This chain joins TRBV27 and TRBJ2-2; D call uncertain. The germline CDR1 and CDR2 sequences are MNHEY and SMNVEV (reference sequence). The CDR3 covers 16 residues. V lost 5 bases to trimming and J lost 2 bases, with 15 bases between them. The CDR3 region is CASSIRPGPNTGELFF. The DNA of the CDR3 is TGTGCCAGCAGTATAAGACCCGGGCCAAACACCGGGGAGCTGTTTTTT.

The V and J genes are TRBV20-1 and TRBJ2-1; 7 bases match TRBD2. Germline assignment: CDR1 DFQATT and CDR2 SNEGSKA (reference sequence). This CDR3 is 17 amino acids long. The trim removed 6 bases at V and 6 bases at J, leaving 20 bases unmatched. The CDR3 reads CSARRLREAPVGNEQFF. The CDR3 DNA sequence: TGCAGTGCACGGAGGTTACGGGAGGCCCCGGTGGGCAATGAGCAGTTCTTC.

This clonotype was recorded a few times. The V gene is TRBV10-3, the J gene TRBJ2-5; 8 bases are a match to TRBD1. The CDR3 is made up of 13 amino acids. Trimming cost V 6 bases and J 1 base; bases outside gene matches: 1. In germline, CDR1 is ENHRY, CDR2 SYGVKD. The CDR3 protein is CAIRTGAQETQYF. The CDR3 region has the DNA TGTGCCATCAGGACAGGGGCCCAAGAGACCCAGTACTTC.

This clonotype showed up just a few times. This chain uses TRBV7-8 with TRBJ1-5; D uncertain. V lost 5 bases to trimming and J lost 3 bases, with 5 bases between them. This CDR3 has 12 amino acids. Germline-derived CDR1 and CDR2 are SGHVS and FQNEAQ. The CDR3 DNA follows: TGTGCCAGCAGCCGGCCCAATCAGCCCCAGCATTTT. Translated, it gives CASSRPNQPQHF. Using reference TRBV7-8 and TRBJ1-5 for the parts outside the CDR3, the full variable domain is GAGVSQSPRYKVAKRGQDVALRCDPISGHVSLFWYQQALGQGPEFLTYFQNEAQLDKSGLPSDRFFAERPEGSVSTLKIQRTQQEDSAVYLCASSRPNQPQHFGDGTRLSIL.

The rearrangement uses TRBV5-4 and TRBJ1-2, with a tentative D call TRBD1 (6 bases). This CDR3 spans 14 amino acids. V lost 1 base to trimming and J lost 4 bases, with 11 bases between them. Germline V gene data show CDR1 as SGHNT and CDR2 as YYREEE (reference sequence). The CDR3 sequence: CASSLNGGSYGYTF. The CDR3 DNA reads as TGTGCCAGCAGCTTGAATGGGGGCTCCTATGGCTACACCTTC.

V is TRBV20-1 and J is TRBJ2-7, with 9 nucleotides matching TRBD1. There are 15 residues in the CDR3. CDR1 is DFQATT, CDR2 SNEGSKA, per germline (reference sequence). V was clipped by 5 bases and J by 5 bases; unmatched bases: 13. The CDR3 DNA follows: TGCAGTGCTGAACCCCCCGGGACAGGGTCTCACGAGCAGTACTTC. Encoded protein: CSAEPPGTGSHEQYF.

This clonotype has just a few counts. CDR3 region: CASSRDRGGNIQYF. The CDR3 DNA follows: TGTGCCAGCAGCAGAGACAGGGGTGGGAACATTCAGTACTTC. The rearrangement uses TRBV7-2 and TRBJ2-4, with 8 positions matching TRBD1. V shed 5 bases, J shed 7 bases, and the junction held 7 bases outside the gene matches. CDR1 and CDR2 from the germline V gene are SGHTA and FQGNSA. The CDR3 totals 14 residues.

The V call is TRBV12-3 or TRBV12-4, the J call TRBJ2-6, with no clear D. There are 16 residues in the CDR3. Trimming took 6 bases from V and 3 from J, leaving 15 bases between them. CDR3 DNA: TGTGCCAGCAGACAAGGAGAGCTCGTTGGGGCCAACGTCCTGACTTTC. This encodes CASRQGELVGANVLTF.

This clonotype was seen a handful of times. This chain links TRBV28 with TRBJ2-7, with D possibly matching TRBD2 (5 bases). V lost 5 bases to trimming and J lost 7 bases, with 18 bases between them. Germline CDR1 MDHEN, CDR2 SYDVKM. The CDR3 length is 14 residues. The CDR3 DNA reads as TGTGCCAGCAGTCCGCCGGGAACCCACCGGGAGCAGTACTTC. Translated: CASSPPGTHREQYF.

V gene TRBV10-3 combines with J gene TRBJ2-1, with a weak D call TRBD2 (6 bases). Between the trimmed V and J ends, which lost 5 bases and 3 bases, there was a span of 26 bases. The CDR3 loop spans 19 amino acids. The germline V gene has CDR1 ENHRY and CDR2 SYGVKD. CDR3 DNA: TGTGCCATCAGTTTTCCGGGGGACCTCGGCCCAGGGAACTACAATGAGCAGTTCTTC. Encoded protein: CAISFPGDLGPGNYNEQFF.

The J gene is TRBJ1-1, the V gene TRBV5-6, with a possible D match to TRBD1 (6 bases). The CDR3 totals 14 residues. Germline V gene data show CDR1 as SGHDT and CDR2 as YYEEEE. Trimming removed 3 bases at V and 10 bases at J, with 19 bases between. The CDR3 DNA reads as TGTGCCAGCAGCTACAGGGAGGCTTTAATAGGAGCTTTCTTT. Translating gives CASSYREALIGAFF.

The chain carries TRBV20-1 and TRBJ2-5; 9 bases are a match to TRBD2. In germline, CDR1 is DFQATT, CDR2 SNEGSKA (reference sequence). Unmatched junction bases numbered 4, after V lost 0 bases and J lost 2 bases. This CDR3 has 15 residues. The CDR3 region has the DNA TGCAGTGCTAGAGATGGGACTAGCCATCAAGAGACCCAGTACTTC. This translates into CSARDGTSHQETQYF.

The chain recombines TRBV7-2 with TRBJ2-3; D call uncertain. This CDR3 comprises 16 residues. CDR1 and CDR2 (germline): SGHTA, FQGNSA. V dropped 0 bases and J dropped 0 bases, with 10 bases sitting between them. The CDR3 is CASSLAFLSSTDTQYF. The CDR3 nucleotides are TGTGCCAGCAGCTTAGCGTTCCTTTCTAGCACAGATACGCAGTATTTT.

This clonotype has at least ten counts. The CDR3 coding sequence is TGTGCCAGCAGTTTGGGCACGAAGGGTGAGCAGTTCTTC. Residues: CASSLGTKGEQFF. The V call is TRBV12-3 or TRBV12-4, the J call TRBJ2-1; unclear D gene. V was pared by 3 bases and J by 9 bases, with 12 bases between. The CDR3 spans 13 residues.

V and J are TRBV20-1 and TRBJ2-7; D unresolved. Deletions cut 6 bases from V and 0 bases from J, with 9 bases between. The CDR3 contains 12 residues. Germline CDR1 reads DFQATT; CDR2 reads SNEGSKA (reference sequence). The CDR3 spells CSARPNSYEQYF. The DNA of the CDR3 is TGCAGTGCCAGGCCAAACTCCTACGAGCAGTACTTC.

This sequence joins TRBV29-1 and TRBJ1-2; 8 positions match TRBD1. The length of the CDR3 is 15 residues. Germline CDR1 and CDR2: SQVTM and ANQGSEA. Unmatched junction bases numbered 10, after V lost 0 bases and J lost 7 bases. The CDR3 sequence: CSVEDRPGGSFGYTF. The DNA of the CDR3 is TGCAGCGTTGAAGATCGGCCAGGGGGCTCCTTTGGCTACACCTTC.

The table lists this clonotype with many counts. CDR3 region: CASTGTGVEQYF. CDR3 in DNA: TGCGCCAGCACCGGGACAGGGGTCGAGCAGTACTTC. The chain employs TRBV5-1 and TRBJ2-7; 10 nucleotides agree with TRBD1. CDR1 is SGHRS and CDR2 is YFSETQ in the germline V gene. CDR3 length: 12 residues. Trimming took 6 bases from V and 6 from J; bases not matched to a gene: 3.

Here the CDR3 DNA reads TGCAGTGCTTCCAGCGGGACTAGCGGGAGTCGAAAGCAGTTCTTC. Its protein is CSASSGTSGSRKQFF. This rearrangement joins TRBV20-1 to TRBJ2-1, with TRBD2 identical over 14 bases. Per germline, CDR1 DFQATT and CDR2 SNEGSKA (reference sequence). The CDR3 length is 15 residues. V lost 5 bases to trimming and J lost 11 bases; unmatched junction nucleotides: 11.

The sample holds a few counts of this clonotype. The chain has TRBV20-1 and TRBJ2-3; the D call may be TRBD1 or TRBD2 (5 bases each). Germline values: CDR1 DFQATT, CDR2 SNEGSKA (reference sequence). This CDR3 is 15 amino acids long. Trimming removed 8 bases at V and 1 base at J, with 19 bases between. The DNA of the CDR3 is TGCAGTACTGACCGCCGGGACCTAGGCACAGATACGCAGTATTTT. It specifies CSTDRRDLGTDTQYF.